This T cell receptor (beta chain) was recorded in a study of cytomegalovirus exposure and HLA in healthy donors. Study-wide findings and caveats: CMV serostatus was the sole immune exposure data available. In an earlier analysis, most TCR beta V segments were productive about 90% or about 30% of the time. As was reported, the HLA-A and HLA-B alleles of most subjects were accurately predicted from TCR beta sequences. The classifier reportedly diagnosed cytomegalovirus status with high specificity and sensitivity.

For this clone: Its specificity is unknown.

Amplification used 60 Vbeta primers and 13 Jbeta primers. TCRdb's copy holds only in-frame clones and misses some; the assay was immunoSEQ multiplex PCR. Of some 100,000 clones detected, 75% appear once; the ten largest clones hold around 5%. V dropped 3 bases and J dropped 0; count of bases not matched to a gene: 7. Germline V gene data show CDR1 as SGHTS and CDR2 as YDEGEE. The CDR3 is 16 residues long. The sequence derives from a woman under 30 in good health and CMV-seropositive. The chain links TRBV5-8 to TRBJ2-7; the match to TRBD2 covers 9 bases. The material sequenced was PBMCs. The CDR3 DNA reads TGTGCCAGCAGCTCAGGACTAGCGTGGAGCTCCTACGAGCAGTACTTC. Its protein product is CASSSGLAWSSYEQYF.